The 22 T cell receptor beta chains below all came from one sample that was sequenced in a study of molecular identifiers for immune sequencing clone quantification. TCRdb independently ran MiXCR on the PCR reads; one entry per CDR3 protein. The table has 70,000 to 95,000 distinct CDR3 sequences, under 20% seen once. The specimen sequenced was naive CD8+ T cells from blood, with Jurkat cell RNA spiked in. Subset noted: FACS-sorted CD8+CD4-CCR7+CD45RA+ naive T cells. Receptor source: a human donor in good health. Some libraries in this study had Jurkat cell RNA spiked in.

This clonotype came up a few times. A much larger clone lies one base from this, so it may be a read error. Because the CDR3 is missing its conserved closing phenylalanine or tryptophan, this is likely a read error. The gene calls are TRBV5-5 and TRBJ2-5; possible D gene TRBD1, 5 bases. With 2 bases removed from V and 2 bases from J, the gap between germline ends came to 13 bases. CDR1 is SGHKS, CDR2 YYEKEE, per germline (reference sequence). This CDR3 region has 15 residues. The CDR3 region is CASSLVPGQQETQYL. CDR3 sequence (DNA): TGTGCCAGCAGCTTAGTTCCCGGACAACAAGAGACCCAGTACCTC.

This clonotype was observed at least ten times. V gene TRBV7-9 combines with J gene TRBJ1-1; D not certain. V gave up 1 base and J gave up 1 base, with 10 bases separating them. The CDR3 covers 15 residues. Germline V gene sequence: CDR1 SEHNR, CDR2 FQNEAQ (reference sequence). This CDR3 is CASSLVIGTNTEAFF. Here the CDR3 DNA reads TGTGCCAGCAGCTTAGTTATAGGTACGAACACTGAAGCTTTCTTT.

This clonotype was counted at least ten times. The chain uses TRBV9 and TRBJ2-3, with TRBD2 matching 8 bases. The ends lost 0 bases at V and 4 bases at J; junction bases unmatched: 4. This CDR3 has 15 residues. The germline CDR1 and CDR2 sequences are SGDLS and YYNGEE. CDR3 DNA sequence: TGTGCCAGCAGCGTAGACGGACTAGCAGCAGATACGCAGTATTTT. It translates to CASSVDGLAADTQYF.

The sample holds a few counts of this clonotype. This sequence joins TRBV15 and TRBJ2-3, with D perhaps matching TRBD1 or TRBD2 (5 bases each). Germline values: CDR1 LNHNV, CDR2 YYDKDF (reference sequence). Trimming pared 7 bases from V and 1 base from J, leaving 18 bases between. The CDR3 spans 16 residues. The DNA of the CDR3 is TGTGCCACCACGCGAACCGAGGGGTTTGGCACAGATACGCAGTATTTT. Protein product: CATTRTEGFGTDTQYF.

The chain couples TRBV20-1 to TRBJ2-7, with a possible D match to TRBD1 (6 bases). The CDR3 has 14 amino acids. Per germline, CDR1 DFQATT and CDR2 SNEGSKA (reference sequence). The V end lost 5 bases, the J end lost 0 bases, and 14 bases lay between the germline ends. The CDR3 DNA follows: TGCAGTGCTCCCTGGACGGACAGCTCCTACGAGCAGTACTTC. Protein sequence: CSAPWTDSSYEQYF.

The CDR3 nucleotides read TGTGCCAGCAGTTTCTCGGAGATTACTAGCACAGATACGCAGTATTTT. Residues: CASSFSEITSTDTQYF. The chain recombines TRBV28 with TRBJ2-3; D is undetermined. Germline V gene data show CDR1 as MDHEN and CDR2 as SYDVKM. Trimming cost V 3 bases and J 0 bases, with 13 bases left between them. The CDR3 has 16 residues. Full variable domain (rest looked up from reference TRBV28 and TRBJ2-3): DVKVTQSSRYLVKRTGEKVFLECVQDMDHENMFWYRQDPGLGLRLIYFSYDVKMKEKGDIPEGYSVSREKKERFSLILESASTNQTSMYLCASSFSEITSTDTQYFGPGTRLTVL.

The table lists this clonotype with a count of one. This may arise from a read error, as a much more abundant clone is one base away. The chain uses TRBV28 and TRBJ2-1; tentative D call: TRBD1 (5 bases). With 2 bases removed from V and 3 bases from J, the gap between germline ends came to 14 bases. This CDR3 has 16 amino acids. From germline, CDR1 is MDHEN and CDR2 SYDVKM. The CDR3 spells CASSLPDRSHYNEQFF. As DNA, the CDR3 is TGTGCCAGCAGTTTACCCGACAGATCCCACTACAATGAGCAGTTCTTC. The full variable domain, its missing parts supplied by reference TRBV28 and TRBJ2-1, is DVKVTQSSRYLVKRTGEKVFLECVQDMDHENMFWYRQDPGLGLRLIYFSYDVKMKEKGDIPEGYSVSREKKERFSLILESASTNQTSMYLCASSLPDRSHYNEQFFGPGTRLTVL.

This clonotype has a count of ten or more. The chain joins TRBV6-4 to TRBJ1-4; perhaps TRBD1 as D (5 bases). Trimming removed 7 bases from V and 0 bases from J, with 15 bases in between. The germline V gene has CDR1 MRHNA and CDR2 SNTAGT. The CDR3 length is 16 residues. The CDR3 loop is CASIRQRATTNEKLFF. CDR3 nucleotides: TGTGCCAGCATTAGACAGAGAGCTACAACTAATGAAAAACTGTTTTTT.

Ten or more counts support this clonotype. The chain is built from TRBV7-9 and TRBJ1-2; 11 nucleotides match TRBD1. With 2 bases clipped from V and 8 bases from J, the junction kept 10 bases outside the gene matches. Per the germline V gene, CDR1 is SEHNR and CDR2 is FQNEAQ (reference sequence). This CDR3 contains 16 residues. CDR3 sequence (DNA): TGTGCCAGCAGCTTACCCGGGACAGGGGGAGTGGAGGGCTACACCTTC. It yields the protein CASSLPGTGGVEGYTF.

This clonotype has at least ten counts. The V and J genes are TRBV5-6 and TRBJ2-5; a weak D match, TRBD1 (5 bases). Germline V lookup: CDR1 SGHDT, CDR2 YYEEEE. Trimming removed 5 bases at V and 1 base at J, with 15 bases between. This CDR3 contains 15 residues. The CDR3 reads CASRWGQGIQETQYF. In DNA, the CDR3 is TGTGCCAGCAGGTGGGGTCAGGGCATCCAAGAGACCCAGTACTTC.

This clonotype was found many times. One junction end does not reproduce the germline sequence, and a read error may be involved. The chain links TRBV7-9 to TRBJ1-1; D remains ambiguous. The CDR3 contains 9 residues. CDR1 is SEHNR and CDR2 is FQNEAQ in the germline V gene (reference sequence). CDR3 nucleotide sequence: TGTGCCAGCAGCCCTTCCACGGAATTT. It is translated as CASSPSTEF.

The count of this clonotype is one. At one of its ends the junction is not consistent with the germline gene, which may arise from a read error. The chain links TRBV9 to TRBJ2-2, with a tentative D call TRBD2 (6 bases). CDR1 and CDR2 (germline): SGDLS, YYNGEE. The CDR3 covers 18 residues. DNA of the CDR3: TGCGCCAGCAGCGCACTCGTAGGAGTAGCGGAGGACACCGGGGAGCTGTTTTTT. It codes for CASSALVGVAEDTGELFF.

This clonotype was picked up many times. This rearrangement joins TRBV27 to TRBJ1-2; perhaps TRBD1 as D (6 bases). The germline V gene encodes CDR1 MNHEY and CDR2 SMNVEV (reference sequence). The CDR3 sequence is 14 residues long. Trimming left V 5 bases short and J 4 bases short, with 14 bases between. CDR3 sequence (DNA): TGTGCCAGCAGTAGGAAGGGGGGTTTCTATGGCTACACCTTC. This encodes CASSRKGGFYGYTF.

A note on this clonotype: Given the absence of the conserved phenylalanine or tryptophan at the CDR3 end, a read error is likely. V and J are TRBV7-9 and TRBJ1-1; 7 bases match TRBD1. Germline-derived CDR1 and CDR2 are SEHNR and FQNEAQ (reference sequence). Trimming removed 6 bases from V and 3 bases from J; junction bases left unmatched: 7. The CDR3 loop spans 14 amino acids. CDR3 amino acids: CASSRQGSDTEAFS. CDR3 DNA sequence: TGTGCCAGCAGTAGACAGGGATCGGACACTGAAGCTTTCTCC.

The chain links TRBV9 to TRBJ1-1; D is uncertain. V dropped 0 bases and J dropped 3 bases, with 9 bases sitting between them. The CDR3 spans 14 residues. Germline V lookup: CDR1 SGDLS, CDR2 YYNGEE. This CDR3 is CASSVVGTYTEAFF. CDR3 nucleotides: TGTGCCAGCAGCGTAGTGGGTACGTACACTGAAGCTTTCTTT.

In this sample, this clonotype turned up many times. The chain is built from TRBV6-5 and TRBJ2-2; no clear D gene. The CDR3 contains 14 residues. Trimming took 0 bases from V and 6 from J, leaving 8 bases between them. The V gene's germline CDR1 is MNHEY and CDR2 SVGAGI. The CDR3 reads CASSYSLGPGELFF. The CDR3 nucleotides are TGTGCCAGCAGTTACTCGTTAGGACCCGGGGAGCTGTTTTTT.

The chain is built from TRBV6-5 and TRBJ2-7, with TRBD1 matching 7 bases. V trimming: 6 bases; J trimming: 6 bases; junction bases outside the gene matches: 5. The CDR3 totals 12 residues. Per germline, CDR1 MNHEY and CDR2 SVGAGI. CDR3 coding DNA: TGTGCCAGCAGAACAGGGGAGAGCGAGCAGTACTTC. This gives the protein CASRTGESEQYF.

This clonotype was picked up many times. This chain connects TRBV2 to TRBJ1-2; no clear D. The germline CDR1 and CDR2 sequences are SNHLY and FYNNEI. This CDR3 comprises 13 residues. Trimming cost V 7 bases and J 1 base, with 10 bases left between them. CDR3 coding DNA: TGTGCCAGCACCCTAATGGGTAACTATGGCTACACCTTC. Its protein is CASTLMGNYGYTF. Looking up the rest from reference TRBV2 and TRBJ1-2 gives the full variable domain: EPEVTQTPSHQVTQMGQEVILRCVPISNHLYFYWYRQILGQKVEFLVSFYNNEISEKSEIFDDQFSVERPDGSNFTLKIRSTKLEDSAMYFCASTLMGNYGYTFGSGTRLTVV.

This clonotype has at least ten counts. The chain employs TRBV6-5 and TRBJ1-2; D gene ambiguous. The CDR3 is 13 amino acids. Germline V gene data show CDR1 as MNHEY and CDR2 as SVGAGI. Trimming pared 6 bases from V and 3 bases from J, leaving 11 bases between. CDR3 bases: TGTGCCAGCAGGTCCGACGTATACTATGGCTACACCTTC. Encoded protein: CASRSDVYYGYTF.

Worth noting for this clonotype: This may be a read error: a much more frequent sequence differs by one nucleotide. The CDR3 here is CASSYSLVYDEQFF. CDR3 coding DNA: TGTGCCAGCAGTTACTCACTAGTCTACGATGAGCAGTTCTTC. The rearrangement joins TRBV6-2 or TRBV6-3 to TRBJ2-1; a weak D match, TRBD2 (5 bases). CDR3 size: 14 residues. Per the germline V gene, CDR1 is MNHEY and CDR2 is SVGEGT.

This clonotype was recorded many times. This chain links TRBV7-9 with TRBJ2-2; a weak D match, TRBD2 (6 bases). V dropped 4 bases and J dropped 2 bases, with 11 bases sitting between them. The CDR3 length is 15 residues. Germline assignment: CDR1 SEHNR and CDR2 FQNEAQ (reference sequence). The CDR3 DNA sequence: TGTGCCAGCAGCTCCGGGACTTCTAACACCGGGGAGCTGTTTTTT. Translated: CASSSGTSNTGELFF.

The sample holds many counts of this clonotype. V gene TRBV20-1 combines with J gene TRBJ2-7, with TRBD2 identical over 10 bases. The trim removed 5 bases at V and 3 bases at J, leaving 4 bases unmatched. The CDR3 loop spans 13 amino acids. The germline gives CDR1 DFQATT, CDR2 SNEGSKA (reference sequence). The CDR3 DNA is TGCAGTGCTCGCGGACTAGCGGACTACGAGCAGTACTTC. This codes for CSARGLADYEQYF.